These 31 T cell receptor beta chains came from one sample sequenced in a study of early stage breast cancer tumors. The protocol was immunoSEQ multiplex PCR, while the TCRdb copy is restricted to in-frame clones and leaves out a portion. Of 60,000 to 80,000 clones listed, around 80% are singletons. Source material: blood. These receptors came from a person in their sixties or seventies with breast cancer.

The J gene is TRBJ2-7, the V gene TRBV19; the D gene is possibly TRBD1 (5 bases). Per the germline V gene, CDR1 is LNHDA and CDR2 is SQIVND (reference sequence). CDR3 length equals 13 residues. Trimming left V 4 bases short and J 6 bases short, with 13 bases between. The CDR3 region is CASSTQDTLEQYF. In DNA form, the CDR3 reads TGTGCCAGTAGTACTCAGGACACCCTCGAGCAGTACTTC.

V usage is TRBV6-1 and J usage is TRBJ2-3; D unresolved. The germline V gene encodes CDR1 MNHNS and CDR2 SASEGT. The CDR3 is made up of 11 amino acids. Trimming removed 5 bases at V and 5 bases at J, with 5 bases between. The chain's CDR3 is CASSNGDTQYF. CDR3 in DNA: TGTGCCAGCAGTAATGGAGATACGCAGTATTTT.

J is TRBJ2-1 and V is TRBV5-1; 12 positions agree with TRBD2. V was pared by 2 bases and J by 3 bases, with 6 bases of the junction left unmatched. The CDR3 is made up of 17 amino acids. Germline lookup yields CDR1 SGHRS and CDR2 YFSETQ. The CDR3 DNA is TGCGCCAGCAGCTTATCCTCGACTAGCGGGAGCTACAATGAGCAGTTCTTC. It codes for CASSLSSTSGSYNEQFF.

V usage is TRBV5-1 and J usage is TRBJ2-1, with TRBD1 matching over 8 bases. This CDR3 region has 16 residues. Germline V gene sequence: CDR1 SGHRS, CDR2 YFSETQ. V shed 4 bases, J shed 0 bases, and the junction held 6 bases outside the gene matches. CDR3: CASSMLDRGSYNEQFF. The CDR3 DNA reads TGCGCCAGCAGCATGCTAGACAGGGGCTCCTACAATGAGCAGTTCTTC.

The CDR3 region has the DNA TGTGCCAGCAGCTTAGAAGGACTAGCGGGAGGATTTAGCTCCTACAATGAGCAGTTCTTC. Translating gives CASSLEGLAGGFSSYNEQFF. This chain joins TRBV11-2 and TRBJ2-1, with 14 bases matching TRBD2. Germline trimming cut 0 bases from V and 0 bases from J; bases unmatched to any gene: 7. Germline CDR1 and CDR2: SGHAT and FQNNGV. CDR3 length: 20 amino acids.

The chain combines TRBV2 with TRBJ1-5, with D possibly TRBD1 on 5 matching bases. Germline V gene data show CDR1 as SNHLY and CDR2 as FYNNEI. The CDR3 spans 14 residues. V gave up 8 bases and J gave up 0 bases, with 11 bases separating them. CDR3 amino acids: CASGTEYSNQPQHF. The DNA of the CDR3 is TGTGCCAGCGGGACGGAATATAGCAATCAGCCCCAGCATTTT.

The V gene is TRBV2, the J gene TRBJ2-5; 9 bases are shared with TRBD2. The CDR3 has 15 residues. CDR1 is SNHLY and CDR2 is FYNNEI in the germline V gene. V lost 8 bases to trimming and J lost 5 bases; unmatched junction nucleotides: 12. The CDR3 loop reads CASGLLAGEPETQYF. The DNA for the CDR3 is TGTGCCAGCGGCTTGTTAGCGGGGGAACCGGAGACCCAGTACTTC.

The J gene is TRBJ1-1, the V gene TRBV6-5; TRBD1 matches at 10 bases. The CDR3 totals 15 residues. The junction had 10 bases not matched to a gene; V was cut back by 6 bases and J by 6 bases. Per germline, CDR1 MNHEY and CDR2 SVGAGI. CDR3 bases: TGTGCCAGCAGCGGGGAGACAGGGGGCAGGGCTGAAGCTTTCTTT. As protein: CASSGETGGRAEAFF.

The rearrangement links TRBV7-2 to TRBJ2-3; a possible D gene is TRBD2 (5 bases). This CDR3 is built from 14 residues. Trimming removed 0 bases at V and 2 bases at J, with 6 bases between. Per the germline V gene, CDR1 is SGHTA and CDR2 is FQGNSA. CDR3 nucleotides: TGTGCCAGCAGCTTAGCAGCGGCCACAGATACGCAGTATTTT. Translating gives CASSLAAATDTQYF. The variable domain in full, completed from reference TRBV7-2 and TRBJ2-3, reads GAGVSQSPSNKVTEKGKDVELRCDPISGHTALYWYRQSLGQGLEFLIYFQGNSAPDKSGLPSDRFSAERTGGSVSTLTIQRTQQEDSAVYLCASSLAAATDTQYFGPGTRLTVL.

The chain uses TRBV7-9 and TRBJ1-3; 8 bases fit TRBD1. The V gene's germline CDR1 is SEHNR and CDR2 FQNEAQ (reference sequence). Trimming removed 6 bases from V and 0 bases from J; junction bases left unmatched: 7. The CDR3 has 16 residues. The CDR3 sequence: CASREGTGDSGNTIYF. The CDR3 nucleotides are TGTGCCAGCAGGGAAGGGACAGGAGACTCTGGAAACACCATATATTTT.

The V and J genes are TRBV9 and TRBJ2-1; perhaps TRBD2 as D (6 bases). CDR3 size: 16 residues. The V end was cut by 0 bases, the J end by 8 bases, with 18 bases between. Germline CDR1 SGDLS, CDR2 YYNGEE. The CDR3 DNA reads TGTGCCAGCAGCGTAGGCCCAAGGACTACGACAGATGAGCAGTTCTTC. The encoded protein is CASSVGPRTTTDEQFF.

This sequence joins TRBV5-4 and TRBJ2-2; D uncertain. Germline values: CDR1 SGHNT, CDR2 YYREEE (reference sequence). This CDR3 has 15 residues. V gave up 0 bases and J gave up 8 bases, with 14 bases separating them. The CDR3 spells CASSLGGRLAGELFF. CDR3 bases: TGTGCCAGCAGCTTGGGTGGCCGTTTGGCGGGGGAGCTGTTTTTT.

The J gene is TRBJ2-7, the V gene TRBV2; D may be TRBD1 (6 bases). V gave up 7 bases and J gave up 0 bases, with 13 bases separating them. Looked up from germline, CDR1 is SNHLY and CDR2 is FYNNEI. The CDR3 runs 14 residues. In nucleotides, the CDR3 is TGTGCCAGCAAACCCGGGACATCCTCCTACGAGCAGTACTTC. Protein product: CASKPGTSSYEQYF.

The chain has TRBV19 and TRBJ1-2, with a possible D match to TRBD1 (5 bases). The V gene lost 8 bases and the J gene lost 4 bases, with 20 bases spanning the gap. The CDR3 consists of 15 residues. Germline CDR1 reads LNHDA; CDR2 reads SQIVND (reference sequence). CDR3: CASLHNRDGSYGYTF. DNA of the CDR3: TGTGCCAGTCTACACAATCGGGACGGAAGCTATGGCTACACCTTC.

This chain links TRBV7-9 with TRBJ1-1, with D uncertain. Germline V gene lookup returns CDR1 SEHNR and CDR2 FQNEAQ (reference sequence). The V end was cut by 4 bases, the J end by 1 base, with 16 bases between. CDR3 length: 16 amino acids. DNA for the CDR3: TGTGCCAGCAGCTATACCTCCGGGATGGGGAACACTGAAGCTTTCTTT. This gives the protein CASSYTSGMGNTEAFF.

This chain connects TRBV2 to TRBJ2-3; TRBD2 matches at 10 bases. The CDR3 length is 14 residues. V was pared by 8 bases and J by 5 bases, with 7 bases of the junction left unmatched. CDR1 is SNHLY and CDR2 is FYNNEI in the germline V gene. As DNA, the CDR3 is TGTGCCAGCGGCCCTAGCGGGGGACGAGATACGCAGTATTTT. This sequence encodes CASGPSGGRDTQYF. The complete variable domain, with remaining parts taken from reference TRBV2 and TRBJ2-3, reads EPEVTQTPSHQVTQMGQEVILRCVPISNHLYFYWYRQILGQKVEFLVSFYNNEISEKSEIFDDQFSVERPDGSNFTLKIRSTKLEDSAMYFCASGPSGGRDTQYFGPGTRLTVL.

The chain carries TRBV7-9 and TRBJ2-7; TRBD1 is a possible D gene (6 bases). The germline CDR1 and CDR2 sequences are SEHNR and FQNEAQ (reference sequence). The CDR3 covers 12 residues. Trimming stripped 4 bases from V and 9 bases from J, with 13 bases between. The CDR3 spells CASSSTGNTQYF. The CDR3 nucleotides read TGTGCCAGCAGCTCAACAGGGAATACGCAGTACTTC. Complete variable domain (other parts from reference TRBV7-9 and TRBJ2-7): DTGVSQNPRHKITKRGQNVTFRCDPISEHNRLYWYRQTLGQGPEFLTYFQNEAQLEKSRLLSDRFSAERPKGSFSTLEIQRTEQGDSAMYLCASSSTGNTQYFGPGTRLTVT.

This sequence joins TRBV7-2 and TRBJ2-5; D is uncertain. The germline V gene has CDR1 SGHTA and CDR2 FQGNSA. V was cut by 1 base and J by 5 bases, with 5 bases left in between. This CDR3 contains 12 residues. The CDR3 spells CASSLGSETQYF. As DNA, the CDR3 is TGTGCCAGCAGCTTAGGCTCCGAGACCCAGTACTTC.

This clone is a singleton in its sample. This chain uses TRBV19 with TRBJ1-1; D ambiguous. With 0 bases removed from V and 4 bases from J, the gap between germline ends came to 12 bases. The CDR3 totals 15 residues. CDR1 and CDR2 from the germline V gene are LNHDA and SQIVND (reference sequence). The CDR3 coding sequence is TGTGCCAGTAGTATAGATAGGGCCCCCAGCACTGAAGCTTTCTTT. It is translated as CASSIDRAPSTEAFF.

The V call is TRBV5-1, the J call TRBJ2-5; D is perhaps TRBD2 (5 bases). V gave up 5 bases and J gave up 5 bases, with 19 bases separating them. The CDR3 spans 15 residues. Germline V CDR1 and CDR2: SGHRS, YFSETQ. CDR3 nucleotide sequence: TGCGCCAGCAGGCCCTCGGCAGGCCCGGGGGAGACCCAGTACTTC. This codes for CASRPSAGPGETQYF.

The CDR3 reads CSGGGTSLETQYF. CDR3 sequence (DNA): TGCAGCGGGGGGGGGACTAGCCTAGAGACCCAGTACTTC. This rearrangement joins TRBV29-1 to TRBJ2-5; 9 bases map to TRBD2. CDR1 is SQVTM, CDR2 ANQGSEA, per germline. The CDR3 is 13 residues long. Losses at the gene ends were 7 bases for V and 4 bases for J; bases not matched to a gene: 7.

The chain recombines TRBV9 with TRBJ2-3; D may correspond to TRBD1 or TRBD2 (5 bases each). Per the germline V gene, CDR1 is SGDLS and CDR2 is YYNGEE. V was shortened by 0 bases and J by 4 bases, with 9 bases between the two germline ends. CDR3 size: 14 residues. This CDR3 reads CASSVGGSADTQYF. The CDR3 DNA sequence: TGTGCCAGCAGCGTAGGGGGGAGCGCAGATACGCAGTATTTT.

J is TRBJ1-6 and V is TRBV5-1; D is ambiguous. This CDR3 spans 14 amino acids. Germline values: CDR1 SGHRS, CDR2 YFSETQ. The ends were cut back, 0 bases at V and 7 bases at J, with 8 bases in the middle. This CDR3 is CASSLAVSNSPLHF. The CDR3 DNA follows: TGCGCCAGCAGCTTGGCGGTGAGCAATTCACCCCTCCACTTT.

The chain carries TRBV6-5 and TRBJ2-5; D gene uncertain. The J call may be incorrect, as the DNA end agrees better with TRBJ2-7. The CDR3 covers 14 residues. CDR1 is MNHEY, CDR2 SVGAGI, per germline. CDR3 sequence: CASSQTSSSYEQYF. CDR3 DNA sequence: TGTGCCAGCAGCCAAACCAGTAGCTCCTACGAGCAGTACTTC.

The rearrangement joins TRBV7-9 to TRBJ1-2, with D hard to call. There are 12 residues in the CDR3. Trimming took off 4 bases at V and 6 bases at J, with 9 bases between the two ends. Germline-derived CDR1 and CDR2 are SEHNR and FQNEAQ (reference sequence). The CDR3 DNA follows: TGTGCCAGCAGCTATTCGGCCCATGGCTACACCTTC. It encodes CASSYSAHGYTF.

The V call is TRBV5-6, the J call TRBJ1-1, with a tentative D call TRBD1 (6 bases). Trimming took 2 bases from V and 7 from J, leaving 9 bases between them. The CDR3 sequence is 12 residues long. Germline CDR1 and CDR2: SGHDT and YYEEEE. This chain's CDR3 is CASSFGQNEAFF. The CDR3 DNA is TGTGCCAGCAGCTTCGGACAGAATGAAGCTTTCTTT.

This chain links TRBV9 with TRBJ2-5; D remains unclear. The CDR3 runs 13 residues. Germline lookup yields CDR1 SGDLS and CDR2 YYNGEE. Trimming pared 0 bases from V and 3 bases from J, leaving 6 bases between. The CDR3 is CASSVGTKETQYF. The CDR3 DNA is TGTGCCAGCAGCGTAGGAACAAAAGAGACCCAGTACTTC.

This clone was recorded only once. V and J are TRBV7-8 and TRBJ1-4; D is possibly TRBD1 (6 bases). CDR1 is SGHVS, CDR2 FQNEAQ, per germline. There are 14 residues in the CDR3. V lost 5 bases and J 4 bases, leaving 11 bases between the germline ends. CDR3 protein: CASSNGQYNEKLFF. CDR3 bases: TGTGCCAGCAGCAATGGACAGTATAATGAAAAACTGTTTTTT.

The chain couples TRBV7-9 to TRBJ2-3, with D possibly being TRBD1 or TRBD2 (5 bases each). This CDR3 comprises 12 residues. V lost 3 bases and J lost 9, with 10 bases in between. Germline V gene lookup returns CDR1 SEHNR and CDR2 FQNEAQ (reference sequence). In DNA, the CDR3 is TGTGCCAGCAGCTTCCAGGGAGACACGCAGTATTTT. Protein: CASSFQGDTQYF.

The chain has TRBV9 and TRBJ2-3; tentatively, D is TRBD2 (6 bases). The germline CDR1 and CDR2 sequences are SGDLS and YYNGEE. The CDR3 is 17 amino acids. Trimming took 0 bases from V and 0 from J, leaving 14 bases between them. CDR3 loop: CASSVVGGLTSTDTQYF. The CDR3 nucleotides read TGTGCCAGCAGCGTAGTCGGGGGATTGACTAGCACAGATACGCAGTATTTT.

CDR3 in DNA: TGTGCCACCTCCAGGGAGGGCTCCTACGAGCAGTACTTC. Protein sequence: CATSREGSYEQYF. The gene calls are TRBV19 and TRBJ2-7; 7 nucleotides align to TRBD2. Germline V gives CDR1 LNHDA, CDR2 SQIVND (reference sequence). CDR3 size: 13 residues. After removal of 10 bases from V and 0 bases from J, the junction contained 6 bases not matched to a gene.